This T cell receptor (beta chain) appears in the sequencing data of a study of cytotoxic CD8 clonotypes in ibrutinib-treated CLL. Study-wide context: Response samples were obtained once patients had received a median 12 months of treatment, range 6 to 36.

This CDR3 has 15 amino acids. Trimming took 3 bases from V and 1 from J; bases not matched to a gene: 5. Germline CDR1 reads SGHTA; CDR2 reads FQGNSA. Points on this clone: What it recognizes is unknown.

Study conclusions and caveats: Clonality climbed at ibrutinib response, then dropped toward baseline at progression. Measured clonality at baseline was greater than in age-matched healthy donors and tracked with circulating CD8+ T-cell counts.

Deep sequencing aimed at 1 in 200,000 to 1 in 1 million T cells' resolution. This table comes from immunoSEQ multiplex PCR, and its TCRdb copy is limited to in-frame clones, with some not included. The profile shows about 49,000 clones, under 75% of them singletons. The chain has TRBV7-2 and TRBJ1-1; TRBD1 agrees at 7 bases. The sample here was PBMCs, taken after 12 months of ibrutinib treatment. The clonotype comes from a human donor with chronic lymphocytic leukemia. The CDR3 spells CASSFFGQANTEAFF. The CDR3, as DNA: TGTGCCAGCAGCTTCTTTGGACAGGCGAACACTGAAGCTTTCTTT.